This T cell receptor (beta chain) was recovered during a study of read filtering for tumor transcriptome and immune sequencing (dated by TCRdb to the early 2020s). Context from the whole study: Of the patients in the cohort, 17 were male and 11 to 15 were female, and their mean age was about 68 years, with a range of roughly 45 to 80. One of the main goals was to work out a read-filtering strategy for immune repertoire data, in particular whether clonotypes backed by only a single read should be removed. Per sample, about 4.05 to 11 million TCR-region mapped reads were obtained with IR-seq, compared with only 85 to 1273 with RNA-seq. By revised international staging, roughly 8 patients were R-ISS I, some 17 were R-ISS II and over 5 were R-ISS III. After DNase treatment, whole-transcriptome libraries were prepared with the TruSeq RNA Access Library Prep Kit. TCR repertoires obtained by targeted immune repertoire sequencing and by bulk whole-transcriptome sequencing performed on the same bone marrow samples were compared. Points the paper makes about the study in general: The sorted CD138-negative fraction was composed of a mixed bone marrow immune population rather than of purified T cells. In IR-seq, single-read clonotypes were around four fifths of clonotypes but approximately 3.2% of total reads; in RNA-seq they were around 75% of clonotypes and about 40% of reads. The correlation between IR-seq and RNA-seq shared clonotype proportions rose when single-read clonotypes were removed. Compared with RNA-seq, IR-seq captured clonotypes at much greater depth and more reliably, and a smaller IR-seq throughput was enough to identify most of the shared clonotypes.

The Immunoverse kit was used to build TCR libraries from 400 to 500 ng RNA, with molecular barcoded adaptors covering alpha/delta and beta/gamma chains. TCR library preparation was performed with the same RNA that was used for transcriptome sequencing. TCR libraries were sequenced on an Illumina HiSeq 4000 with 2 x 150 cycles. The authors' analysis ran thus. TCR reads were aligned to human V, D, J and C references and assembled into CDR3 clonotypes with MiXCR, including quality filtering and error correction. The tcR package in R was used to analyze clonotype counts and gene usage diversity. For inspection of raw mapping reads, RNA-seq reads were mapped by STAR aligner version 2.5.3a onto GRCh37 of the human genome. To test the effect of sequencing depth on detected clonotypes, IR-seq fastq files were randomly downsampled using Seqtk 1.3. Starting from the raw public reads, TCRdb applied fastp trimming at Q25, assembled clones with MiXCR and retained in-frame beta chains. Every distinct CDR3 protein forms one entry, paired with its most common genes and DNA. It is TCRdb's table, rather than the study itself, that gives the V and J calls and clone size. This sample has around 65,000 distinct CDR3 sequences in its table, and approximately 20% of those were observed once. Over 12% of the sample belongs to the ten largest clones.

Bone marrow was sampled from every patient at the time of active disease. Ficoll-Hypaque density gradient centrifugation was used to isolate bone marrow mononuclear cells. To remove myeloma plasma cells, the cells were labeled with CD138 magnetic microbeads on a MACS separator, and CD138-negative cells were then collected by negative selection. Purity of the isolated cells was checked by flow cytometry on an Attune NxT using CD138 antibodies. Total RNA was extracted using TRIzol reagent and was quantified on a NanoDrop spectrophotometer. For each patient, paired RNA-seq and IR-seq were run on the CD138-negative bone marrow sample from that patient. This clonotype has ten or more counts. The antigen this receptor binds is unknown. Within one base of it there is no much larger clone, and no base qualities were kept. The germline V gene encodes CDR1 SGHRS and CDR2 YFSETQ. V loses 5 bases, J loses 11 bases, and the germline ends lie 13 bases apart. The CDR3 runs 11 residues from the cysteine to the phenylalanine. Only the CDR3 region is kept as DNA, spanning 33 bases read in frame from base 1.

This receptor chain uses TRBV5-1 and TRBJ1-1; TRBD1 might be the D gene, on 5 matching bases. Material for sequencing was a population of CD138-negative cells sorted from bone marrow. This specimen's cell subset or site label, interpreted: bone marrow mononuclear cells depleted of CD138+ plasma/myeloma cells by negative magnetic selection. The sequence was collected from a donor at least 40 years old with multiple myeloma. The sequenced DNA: TGCGCCAGCAGAATAGGGGAATGGGCTTTCTTT. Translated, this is CASRIGEWAFF.